This TCR beta chain was recovered during a study of PD-1 blockade in mismatch repair-deficient tumors. This clone was seen only once. The CDR3 covers 16 residues. CDR1 is SQVTM, CDR2 ANQGSEA, per germline. V dropped 4 bases and J dropped 2; count of bases not matched to a gene: 8. Assay used: immunoSEQ multiplex PCR; TCRdb lists only in-frame clones, some missing. The repertoire holds under 150,000 clones, with 88% as singletons. The receptor comes from an adult with mismatch repair-deficient cancer. The chain has TRBV29-1 and TRBJ2-2; TRBD2 matches 9 bases. The sequencing here drew on peripheral blood, taken just over 70 weeks after starting pembrolizumab. The CDR3 spells CSVVGSGGINTGELFF. The DNA for the CDR3 is TGCAGCGTTGTTGGTAGCGGGGGAATTAACACCGGGGAGCTGTTTTTT.